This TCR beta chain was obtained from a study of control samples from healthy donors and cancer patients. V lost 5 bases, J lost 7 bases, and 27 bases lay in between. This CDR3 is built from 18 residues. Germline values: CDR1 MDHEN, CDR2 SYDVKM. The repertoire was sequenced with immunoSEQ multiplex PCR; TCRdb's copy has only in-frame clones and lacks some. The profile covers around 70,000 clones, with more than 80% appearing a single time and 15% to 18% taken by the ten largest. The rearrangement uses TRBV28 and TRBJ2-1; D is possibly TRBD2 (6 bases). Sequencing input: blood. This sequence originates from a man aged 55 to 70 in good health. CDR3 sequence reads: CASSPRPGGTALGNEQFF. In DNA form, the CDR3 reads TGTGCCAGCAGTCCCCGCCCCGGAGGGACTGCCCTCGGTAATGAGCAGTTCTTC.